One sample yielded the 25 T cell receptor beta chains listed below, sequenced in a study of cytotoxic CD8 clonotypes in ibrutinib-treated CLL. The method was immunoSEQ multiplex PCR; TCRdb's version includes in-frame clones alone and lacks a portion of them. The table shows approximately 100,000 clones, with 75% to 80% occurring only once. The sequencing here drew on PBMCs, taken after 24 months of ibrutinib treatment. All receptors derive from a human donor with chronic lymphocytic leukemia.

This clone appeared a few times. The chain recombines TRBV25-1 with TRBJ2-5, with 11 positions matching TRBD1. V shed 6 bases, J shed 5 bases, and the junction held 5 bases outside the gene matches. This CDR3 region has 14 residues. The germline V gene has CDR1 MGHDK and CDR2 SYGVNS. In nucleotides, the CDR3 is TGTGCCAGCAGCCAGGACAGGGGGCGCGAGACCCAGTACTTC. The encoded protein is CASSQDRGRETQYF.

About this clone: Other DNA sequences within the sample encode an identical CDR3. The chain has TRBV27 and TRBJ2-7; maybe TRBD1 (6 bases). Germline V CDR1 and CDR2: MNHEY, SMNVEV (reference sequence). This CDR3 comprises 13 residues. V lost 6 bases and J lost 2, with 11 bases in between. The CDR3 DNA sequence: TGTGCCAGCAGCCCCAGGGGACCCTACGAGCAGTACTTC. Its protein product is CASSPRGPYEQYF.

A few counts support this clone. The chain has TRBV5-4 and TRBJ2-3, with 8 positions matching TRBD2. Germline values: CDR1 SGHNT, CDR2 YYREEE (reference sequence). This CDR3 region has 14 residues. After removal of 4 bases from V and 5 bases from J, the junction contained 6 bases not matched to a gene. CDR3 DNA: TGTGCCAGCAGCATGGGACTAGGCGAAGATACGCAGTATTTT. Protein sequence: CASSMGLGEDTQYF.

The chain combines TRBV7-3 with TRBJ2-2; the D gene could be TRBD1 or TRBD2 (6 bases each). Trimming removed 8 bases at V and 1 base at J, with 17 bases between. The length of the CDR3 is 16 residues. CDR1 SGHTA and CDR2 FQGTGA come from the germline V gene. CDR3 in DNA: TGTGCCAGCGCTGTCCGCGGGACACAGAACACCGGGGAGCTGTTTTTT. Protein: CASAVRGTQNTGELFF. Drawing the rest from reference TRBV7-3 and TRBJ2-2, the complete variable domain is GAGVSQTPSNKVTEKGKYVELRCDPISGHTALYWYRQSLGQGPEFLIYFQGTGAADDSGLPNDRFFAVRPEGSVSTLKIQRTERGDSAVYLCASAVRGTQNTGELFFGEGSRLTVL.

The chain employs TRBV30 and TRBJ1-1; 9 bases agree with TRBD1. There are 15 residues in the CDR3. Trimming took 5 bases from V and 4 from J; bases not matched to a gene: 11. Germline V CDR1 and CDR2: GTSNPN, SVGIG (reference sequence). CDR3 in amino acids: CAWDPGQGFRTEAFF. The DNA of the CDR3 is TGTGCCTGGGATCCGGGACAGGGATTTCGCACTGAAGCTTTCTTT.

The chain combines TRBV2 with TRBJ2-1, with D possibly matching TRBD1 (6 bases). Per germline, CDR1 SNHLY and CDR2 FYNNEI. The CDR3 is 14 residues long. V lost 5 bases and J 6 bases, leaving 14 bases between the germline ends. The CDR3 protein is CASSKERGGNEQFF. For the CDR3, the DNA is TGTGCCAGCAGTAAAGAAAGAGGGGGCAATGAGCAGTTCTTC.

The V gene is TRBV25-1, the J gene TRBJ2-2; 9 bases are shared with TRBD2. This CDR3 is built from 18 residues. The germline V gene has CDR1 MGHDK and CDR2 SYGVNS. V lost 6 bases and J lost 4; bases outside the gene matches: 15. The CDR3 here is CASSFDGGRGFRTGELFF. The CDR3 DNA follows: TGTGCCAGCAGCTTCGACGGCGGGAGGGGGTTCCGCACCGGGGAGCTGTTTTTT.

This clone was seen more than once but under ten times. The genes are TRBV27 and TRBJ1-5; 9 bases are shared with TRBD1. CDR3 length: 15 amino acids. Germline V lookup: CDR1 MNHEY, CDR2 SMNVEV (reference sequence). V was pared by 5 bases and J by 4 bases, with 6 bases of the junction left unmatched. The CDR3 spells CASSPDRGFNQPQHF. The CDR3 nucleotides are TGTGCCAGCAGTCCCGACAGGGGGTTTAATCAGCCCCAGCATTTT.

Remarks on this clone: In the same sample, other DNA sequences code for this CDR3. V usage is TRBV28 and J usage is TRBJ1-2; D is ambiguous. The CDR3 consists of 12 residues. Germline CDR1 MDHEN, CDR2 SYDVKM. V lost 2 bases, J lost 4 bases, and 5 bases lay in between. This CDR3 is CASSLGGYGYTF. CDR3 nucleotides: TGTGCCAGCAGTTTAGGAGGCTATGGCTACACCTTC.

This chain links TRBV29-1 with TRBJ1-1; D gene ambiguous. Germline values: CDR1 SQVTM, CDR2 ANQGSEA. The CDR3 length is 12 residues. With 7 bases removed from V and 10 bases from J, the gap between germline ends came to 19 bases. This chain's CDR3 is CSASLSPRVAFF. DNA of the CDR3: TGCAGCGCGTCACTCAGTCCTCGGGTAGCTTTCTTT.

The CDR3 sequence is CASSQEGTAQPQHF. CDR3 nucleotides: TGTGCCAGCAGCCAAGAGGGTACAGCCCAGCCCCAGCATTTT. The chain recombines TRBV4-2 with TRBJ1-5; no definite D call. Looked up from germline, CDR1 is LGHNA and CDR2 is YNFKEQ. CDR3 size: 14 residues. V lost 0 bases, J lost 7 bases, and 10 bases lay in between.

The genes are TRBV9 and TRBJ2-7; D is unresolved. The CDR3 is 14 residues long. V was shortened by 2 bases and J by 5 bases, with 14 bases between the two germline ends. Germline V gene sequence: CDR1 SGDLS, CDR2 YYNGEE. CDR3 nucleotide sequence: TGTGCCAGCAGCGTGGGGTCCCGTCTCAACGAGCAGTACTTC. Translation gives CASSVGSRLNEQYF.

This rearrangement joins TRBV19 to TRBJ1-3, with D perhaps TRBD1 (5 bases). This CDR3 has 14 residues. Germline CDR1 reads LNHDA; CDR2 reads SQIVND (reference sequence). Trimming took 6 bases from V and 5 from J, leaving 14 bases between them. The CDR3 nucleotides are TGTGCCAGTAGCTCGACAGAGAGAAGAAACACCATATATTTT. Its protein product is CASSSTERRNTIYF.

The CDR3 is CASSEVRISSNQPQHF. CDR3 nucleotide sequence: TGTGCCAGCAGTGAAGTCCGGATTAGTAGCAATCAGCCCCAGCATTTT. This rearrangement joins TRBV6-1 to TRBJ1-5; D is uncertain. This CDR3 spans 16 amino acids. Trimming left V 1 base short and J 0 bases short, with 10 bases between. Germline V gene lookup returns CDR1 MNHNS and CDR2 SASEGT.

The DNA of the CDR3 is TGTGCCAGCAGCCACCGGGGGGTGGGGGCCTCTGAAGCTTTCTTT. Encoded protein: CASSHRGVGASEAFF. The rearrangement uses TRBV28 and TRBJ1-1, with D possibly being TRBD1 (6 bases). V was cut by 6 bases and J by 6 bases, with 20 bases left in between. The length of the CDR3 is 15 residues. Germline V gene data show CDR1 as MDHEN and CDR2 as SYDVKM.

The V gene is TRBV5-1, the J gene TRBJ2-2, with TRBD1 as a possible D gene (6 bases). V was trimmed by 4 bases and J by 7 bases, leaving 14 bases between them. This CDR3 has 14 amino acids. Germline CDR1 SGHRS, CDR2 YFSETQ. The CDR3 is CASSRDTFDGELFF. CDR3 nucleotide sequence: TGCGCCAGCAGCAGGGACACCTTCGACGGGGAGCTGTTTTTT.

The chain couples TRBV19 to TRBJ1-1; no clear D. This CDR3 has 14 amino acids. Germline V gene lookup returns CDR1 LNHDA and CDR2 SQIVND (reference sequence). V was trimmed by 5 bases and J by 4 bases, leaving 14 bases between them. The CDR3 nucleotides are TGTGCCAGTAGTCTAGGCCTCACAACCACTGAAGCTTTCTTT. This gives the protein CASSLGLTTTEAFF.

V is TRBV15 and J is TRBJ2-5, with 9 nucleotides matching TRBD1. Matching the DNA end better, TRBJ2-7 makes the J call doubtful. The CDR3 extends over 16 amino acids. Germline values: CDR1 LNHNV, CDR2 YYDKDF (reference sequence). CDR3 region: CATSSLPGTGKYEQYF. DNA of the CDR3: TGTGCCACCAGCAGCCTACCGGGGACAGGGAAATACGAGCAGTACTTC.

The chain is built from TRBV15 and TRBJ1-2; 7 bases match TRBD1. The CDR3 spans 14 residues. Germline CDR1 and CDR2: LNHNV and YYDKDF (reference sequence). V was clipped by 4 bases and J by 8 bases; unmatched bases: 10. The CDR3 bases are TGTGCCACCAGCATTAGAACGACAGGGAGCGGCTACACCTTC. Protein product: CATSIRTTGSGYTF.

The chain recombines TRBV15 with TRBJ2-2; D might be TRBD1 (5 bases). In germline, CDR1 is LNHNV, CDR2 YYDKDF (reference sequence). The CDR3 runs to 16 residues. The germline V and J ends were trimmed by 0 bases and 0 bases, with 8 bases remaining between them. The CDR3 is CATSRDPTANTGELFF. CDR3 in DNA: TGTGCCACCAGCAGAGACCCGACAGCGAACACCGGGGAGCTGTTTTTT.

This chain joins TRBV5-5 and TRBJ1-6; D might be TRBD1 (5 bases). Germline-derived CDR1 and CDR2 are SGHKS and YYEKEE (reference sequence). V lost 4 bases and J lost 6, with 11 bases in between. This CDR3 spans 14 amino acids. The CDR3 bases are TGTGCCAGCAGCCCGCACCAGGGTAATTCACCCCTCCACTTT. Translated: CASSPHQGNSPLHF. The whole variable domain, remainder taken from reference TRBV5-5 and TRBJ1-6, is DAGVTQSPTHLIKTRGQQVTLRCSPISGHKSVSWYQQVLGQGPQFIFQYYEKEERGRGNFPDRFSARQFPNYSSELNVNALLLGDSALYLCASSPHQGNSPLHFGNGTRLTVT.

This clone was counted ten times or more. V usage is TRBV7-8 and J usage is TRBJ2-7; 12 nucleotides match TRBD1. V gave up 5 bases and J gave up 6 bases; unmatched junction bases: 17. This CDR3 spans 18 amino acids. Germline-derived CDR1 and CDR2 are SGHVS and FQNEAQ. CDR3 region: CASSINPGTGGAKSEQYF. For the CDR3, the DNA is TGTGCCAGCAGCATAAATCCCGGGACAGGGGGCGCGAAGAGCGAGCAGTACTTC.

The chain couples TRBV30 to TRBJ1-1; D is ambiguous. CDR3 length equals 14 residues. Germline values: CDR1 GTSNPN, CDR2 SVGIG (reference sequence). V dropped 3 bases and J dropped 0 bases, with 11 bases sitting between them. DNA of the CDR3: TGTGCCTGGAGGACTCGGCTTCTGAACACTGAAGCTTTCTTT. As protein: CAWRTRLLNTEAFF.

The rearrangement uses TRBV15 and TRBJ2-1; 10 nucleotides agree with TRBD2. V shed 0 bases and J 6 bases; nucleotides not matched to a gene: 8. The CDR3 loop spans 17 amino acids. Germline CDR1 reads LNHNV; CDR2 reads YYDKDF (reference sequence). This CDR3 is CATSRDRGTSATNEQFF. The CDR3 region has the DNA TGTGCCACCAGCAGAGATCGTGGGACTAGCGCCACCAATGAGCAGTTCTTC.

CDR3 nucleotide sequence: TGTGCCAGCAGCTTGGCGGGGGTGAACACCGGGGAGCTGTTTTTT. Its translation is CASSLAGVNTGELFF. This chain links TRBV5-6 with TRBJ2-2; tentatively, D is TRBD2 (6 bases). This CDR3 is built from 15 residues. The germline CDR1 and CDR2 sequences are SGHDT and YYEEEE. V lost 0 bases, J lost 1 base, and 7 bases lay in between.